Shown below are 3 T cell receptor beta chains from a single sample sequenced in a study of Graves' ophthalmopathy and Graves' hyperthyroidism. CDR3 regions of TCR beta were amplified from RNA transcripts. The workflow started with a first-round RT-PCR run with HTBI primers and then moved on to a second-round multiplex PCR. Using its own MiXCR run on the multiplex PCR reads, TCRdb lists one record per CDR3 protein. The repertoire holds about 1.1 million distinct CDR3 sequences, 35% to 40% seen once, with around 10% in the top ten. Source material: peripheral blood or thyroid tissue (not recorded which). The receptors were gathered from an adult man with Graves' hyperthyroidism.

This rearrangement joins TRBV10-2 to TRBJ2-7; 13 positions agree with TRBD2. V was clipped by 4 bases and J by 5 bases; unmatched bases: 11. The CDR3 sequence is 17 residues long. Germline CDR1 is WSHSY and CDR2 is SAAADI. CDR3 residues: CASSAGLAGEGLDEQYF. The CDR3 coding sequence is TGCGCCAGCAGTGCCGGACTAGCGGGAGAAGGTCTGGACGAGCAGTACTTC.

This clonotype was counted ten times or more. The rearrangement joins TRBV19 to TRBJ2-7, with 10 bases aligning to TRBD1. Germline V gene data show CDR1 as LNHDA and CDR2 as SQIVND (reference sequence). This CDR3 is 12 amino acids long. The CDR3 DNA is TGTGCTTCCGGGACAGGGGACTACGAGCAGTACTTC. Residues: CASGTGDYEQYF.

The chain combines TRBV11-2 with TRBJ2-7; TRBD1 matches at 7 bases. Germline V gives CDR1 SGHAT, CDR2 FQNNGV. The CDR3 consists of 13 residues. J was trimmed by 2 bases and V by 8 bases; bases with no gene match: 6. The CDR3 loop reads CASETGRAYEQYF. DNA of the CDR3: TGTGCCAGCGAGACAGGGAGAGCCTACGAGCAGTACTTC.